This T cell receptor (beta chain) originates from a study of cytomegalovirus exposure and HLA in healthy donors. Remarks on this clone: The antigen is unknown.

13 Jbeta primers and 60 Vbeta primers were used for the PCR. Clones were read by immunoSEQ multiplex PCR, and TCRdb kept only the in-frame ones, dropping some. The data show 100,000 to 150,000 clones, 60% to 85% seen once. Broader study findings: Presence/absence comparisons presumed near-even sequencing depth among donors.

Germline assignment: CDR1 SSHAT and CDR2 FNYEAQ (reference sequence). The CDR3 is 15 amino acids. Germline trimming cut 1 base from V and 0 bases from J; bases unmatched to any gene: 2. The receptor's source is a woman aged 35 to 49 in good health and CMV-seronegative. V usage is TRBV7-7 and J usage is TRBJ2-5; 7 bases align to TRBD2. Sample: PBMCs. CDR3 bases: TGTGCCAGCAGCTTAGGCGGGGGAGACCAAGAGACCCAGTACTTC. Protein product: CASSLGGGDQETQYF.